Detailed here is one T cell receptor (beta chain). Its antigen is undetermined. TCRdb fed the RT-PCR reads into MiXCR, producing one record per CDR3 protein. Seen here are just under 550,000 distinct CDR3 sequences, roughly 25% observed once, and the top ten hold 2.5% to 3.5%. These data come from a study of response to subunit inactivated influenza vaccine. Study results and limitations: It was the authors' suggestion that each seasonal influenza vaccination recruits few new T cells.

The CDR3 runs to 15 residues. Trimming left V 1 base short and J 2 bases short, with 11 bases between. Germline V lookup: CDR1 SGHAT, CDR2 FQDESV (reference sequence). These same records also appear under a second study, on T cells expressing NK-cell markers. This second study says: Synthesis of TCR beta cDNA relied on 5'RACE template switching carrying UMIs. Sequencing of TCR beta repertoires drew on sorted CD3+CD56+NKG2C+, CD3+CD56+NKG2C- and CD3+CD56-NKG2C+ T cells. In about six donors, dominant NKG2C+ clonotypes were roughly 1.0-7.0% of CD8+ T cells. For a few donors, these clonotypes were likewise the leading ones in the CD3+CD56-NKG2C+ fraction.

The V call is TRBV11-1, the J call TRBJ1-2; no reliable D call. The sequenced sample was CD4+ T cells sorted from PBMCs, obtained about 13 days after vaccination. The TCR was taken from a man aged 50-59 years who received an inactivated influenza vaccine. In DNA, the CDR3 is TGTGCCAGCAGCTTAGGGCAGAACAGAAACTATGGCTACACCTTC. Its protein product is CASSLGQNRNYGYTF.